This T cell receptor (beta chain) was profiled in a study of molecular identifiers for immune sequencing clone quantification. Notes on the study in general: Highly expanded clone sizes could be underestimated by identical TCR molecules sharing a barcode. Clones that had above 20 RNA copies took up over 98% of effector molecules but under 1% in naive cells.

Sorted naive CD8 T cells, about 20,000 to 1,100,000, were sequenced from 10%, 30% or 50% RNA. This clonotype was counted at least ten times. Antigen: not known. Methods described previously, with TCR primers listed, were used for bulk TCR libraries. TCRdb reanalysed the PCR reads using MiXCR and keeps one entry per CDR3 protein. The data show tens of thousands of distinct CDR3 sequences, with about 24% seen just once and over 0.95% held by the top ten. Sequencing was done on a sample of naive CD8+ T cells from blood, with Jurkat cell RNA spiked in. Subset meaning: FACS-sorted CD8+CD4-CCR7+CD45RA+ naive T cells. The receptor was isolated from a human donor in good health. Some libraries in this study had Jurkat cell RNA spiked in.

The CDR3 is CASSYAGGQETQYF. The CDR3 nucleotides are TGTGCCAGCAGTTACGCGGGTGGCCAAGAGACCCAGTACTTC. The chain combines TRBV6-2 or TRBV6-3 with TRBJ2-5, with TRBD2 as a possible D gene (5 bases). This CDR3 is built from 14 residues. Germline-derived CDR1 and CDR2 are MNHEY and SVGEGT. V was clipped by 2 bases and J by 1 base, with 8 bases between them.